These T cell receptor beta chains were read from a single sample in a study of blood T cell repertoires in COVID-19. The repertoire was sequenced with immunoSEQ multiplex PCR; TCRdb's copy has only in-frame clones and lacks some. The repertoire holds about 84,000 clones, with 65% to 85% as singletons. Sequencing was carried out using peripheral blood. The receptor source for this set is a woman aged 80 or over with acute or convalescent COVID-19. CDR3s include the opening cysteine and the closing phenylalanine or tryptophan. D genes are given only for firm matches. For some rows the clone size is stated as once, few or many, or as a class when expanded; others skip it.

d_gene	v_gene	j_gene	abundance	CDR3nt	CDR3aa
TRBD2	TRBV19	TRBJ2-7	NA	TGTGCCAGTTCCACGGGGCATAGCGGGAGTTACGAGCAGTACTTC	CASSTGHSGSYEQYF
TRBD2	TRBV29-1	TRBJ2-1	NA	TGCAGCGCCCTAACGGGAGGGCCGTCGGATGAGCAGTTCTTC	CSALTGGPSDEQFF
NA	TRBV10-3	TRBJ1-1	NA	TGTGCCATCAGTGTAAACGTGGGCAGGGAAGCTTTCTTT	CAISVNVGREAFF
NA	TRBV7-8	TRBJ2-3	NA	TGTGCCAGCAGCTTTTCCGAGGGAGATACGCAGTATTTT	CASSFSEGDTQYF
TRBD2	TRBV18	TRBJ2-4	once	TGTGCCAGCTCACCACATGCTAGCGGGAGGGGAGGCGCCAAAAACATTCAGTACTTC	CASSPHASGRGGAKNIQYF
NA	TRBV5-1	TRBJ1-1	NA	TGCGCCAGCAGCGCCCAGGGTAGGGACACTGAAGCTTTCTTT	CASSAQGRDTEAFF
NA	TRBV24-1	TRBJ1-5	NA	TGTGCCACCGGCGGGGCAGGGATGGAGCCCCAGCATTTT	CATGGAGMEPQHF
TRBD2	TRBV10-3	TRBJ2-7	NA	TGTGCCATCAGCACTTCCGGGACTAGCGGGAGGAAGCGGTACGAGCAGTACTTC	CAISTSGTSGRKRYEQYF
TRBD1	TRBV5-1	TRBJ1-1	NA	TGCGCCAGCAGCTTGTTCCTTGGGACAGCCAGAAACACTGAAGCTTTCTTT	CASSLFLGTARNTEAFF
NA	TRBV4-1	TRBJ1-1	NA	TGCGCCAGCAGCTTGCGGGCGGCCCCCGACACTGAAGCTTTCTTT	CASSLRAAPDTEAFF
NA	TRBV7-3	TRBJ2-1	NA	TGTGCCAGCAGCTTAAAAAGAGGAAATGAGCAGTTCTTC	CASSLKRGNEQFF
NA	TRBV28	TRBJ1-4	NA	TGTGCCAGCAGTTCCGCCCCGGAGACTGAAAAACTGTTTTTT	CASSSAPETEKLFF
TRBD2	TRBV9	TRBJ2-3	NA	TGTGCCAGCAGGGGACTAGCGGGAGGAGCGGCAGATACGCAGTATTTT	CASRGLAGGAADTQYF
TRBD1	TRBV7-2	TRBJ1-6	NA	TGTGCCAGCAGCTTCCAACCGGGACAGGGATCGGGGAATTCACCCCTCCACTTT	CASSFQPGQGSGNSPLHF
TRBD2	TRBV27	TRBJ2-1	few	TGTGCCAGCAGTTTAGCGGGAGGCCGTTACAATGAGCAGTTCTTC	CASSLAGGRYNEQFF
NA	TRBV24-1	TRBJ2-3	NA	TGTGCCACCAGTGACTCCAGGGTGGCGGCAGATACGCAGTATTTT	CATSDSRVAADTQYF